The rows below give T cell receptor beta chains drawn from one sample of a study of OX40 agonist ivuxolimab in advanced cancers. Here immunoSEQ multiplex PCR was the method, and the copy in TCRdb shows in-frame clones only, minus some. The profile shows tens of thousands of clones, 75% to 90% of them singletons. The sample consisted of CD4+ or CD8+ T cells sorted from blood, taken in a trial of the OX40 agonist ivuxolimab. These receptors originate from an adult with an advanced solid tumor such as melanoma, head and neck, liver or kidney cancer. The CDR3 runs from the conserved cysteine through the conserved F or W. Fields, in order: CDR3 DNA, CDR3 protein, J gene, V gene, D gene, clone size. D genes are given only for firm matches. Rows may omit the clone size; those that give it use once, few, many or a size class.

cdr3_nt: TGTGCCAGCACTGGCTACTATGGCTACACCTTC
cdr3_aa: CASTGYYGYTF
j_call: TRBJ1-2
v_call: TRBV9
d_call: -
clone_size: few

cdr3_nt: TGTGCCAGCAGCCCGACAGGGGGCGAAAATGAAAAACTGTTTTTT
cdr3_aa: CASSPTGGENEKLFF
j_call: TRBJ1-4
v_call: TRBV5-6
d_call: TRBD1
clone_size: -

cdr3_nt: TGTGCCAGCAGGAGACAGGGGGGCGGTACGCAGTATTTT
cdr3_aa: CASRRQGGGTQYF
j_call: TRBJ2-3
v_call: TRBV13
d_call: TRBD1
clone_size: -

cdr3_nt: TGTGCCAGCAGTTTGGAAGGGGGCGCTTTGGGTGAAGCTTTCTTT
cdr3_aa: CASSLEGGALGEAFF
j_call: TRBJ1-1
v_call: TRBV27
d_call: TRBD1
clone_size: -

cdr3_nt: TGTGCCAGCAGTTACTCGATGGGCAGTTACTATGGCTACACCTTC
cdr3_aa: CASSYSMGSYYGYTF
j_call: TRBJ1-2
v_call: TRBV6-5
d_call: -
clone_size: -

cdr3_nt: TGTGCCAGCAGACCCGACAGGGCAGCTAACTATGGCTACACCTTC
cdr3_aa: CASRPDRAANYGYTF
j_call: TRBJ1-2
v_call: TRBV5-6
d_call: TRBD1
clone_size: -

cdr3_nt: TGTGCCAGCAGCCGGGGACGGGGGAACTACGAGCAGTACTTC
cdr3_aa: CASSRGRGNYEQYF
j_call: TRBJ2-7
v_call: TRBV11-3
d_call: -
clone_size: -

cdr3_nt: TGTGCCAGCTCACCAAGACTTGAAAAACTGTTTTTT
cdr3_aa: CASSPRLEKLFF
j_call: TRBJ1-4
v_call: TRBV18
d_call: -
clone_size: -

cdr3_nt: TGTGCCAGCAGTCCCCTAGCGGTTCAAGAGACCCAGTACTTC
cdr3_aa: CASSPLAVQETQYF
j_call: TRBJ2-5
v_call: TRBV28
d_call: TRBD2
clone_size: -

cdr3_nt: TGTGCCAGCAGGACCGAACCGGGACTAGAATACATTCAGTACTTC
cdr3_aa: CASRTEPGLEYIQYF
j_call: TRBJ2-4
v_call: TRBV6-1
d_call: TRBD2
clone_size: -

cdr3_nt: TGTGCCAGCATGAAGATAGGGACAGGGTTCTCCTACGAGCAGTACTTC
cdr3_aa: CASMKIGTGFSYEQYF
j_call: TRBJ2-7
v_call: TRBV2
d_call: TRBD1
clone_size: -

cdr3_nt: TGTGCCAGCAGTGAAGCGAGAGGGAGGCAAGAGACCCAGTACTTC
cdr3_aa: CASSEARGRQETQYF
j_call: TRBJ2-5
v_call: TRBV6-1
d_call: -
clone_size: -

cdr3_nt: TGCGCCAGCAGTTCGTTCGGGGACACCAATGAGCAGTTCTTC
cdr3_aa: CASSSFGDTNEQFF
j_call: TRBJ2-1
v_call: TRBV5-1
d_call: -
clone_size: -

cdr3_nt: TGTGCCAGCATGGGCGTGGGGTACGAGCAGTACTTC
cdr3_aa: CASMGVGYEQYF
j_call: TRBJ2-7
v_call: TRBV27
d_call: -
clone_size: once

cdr3_nt: TGTGCCAGCAGTGTTTCCCAGGCGCTCTACGAGCAGTACTTC
cdr3_aa: CASSVSQALYEQYF
j_call: TRBJ2-7
v_call: TRBV2
d_call: -
clone_size: -

cdr3_nt: TGTGCCAGTAGTGAGAAGGCTCGAGGCACCGGGGAGCTGTTTTTT
cdr3_aa: CASSEKARGTGELFF
j_call: TRBJ2-2
v_call: TRBV19
d_call: -
clone_size: -

cdr3_nt: TGTGCCAGCAGCTTAATGGCCAGCCAAGAGACCCAGTACTTC
cdr3_aa: CASSLMASQETQYF
j_call: TRBJ2-5
v_call: TRBV7-3
d_call: -
clone_size: few

cdr3_nt: TGCGCCAGCAGCTCAGGGGGCAATAATGAAAAACTGTTTTTT
cdr3_aa: CASSSGGNNEKLFF
j_call: TRBJ1-4
v_call: TRBV5-1
d_call: TRBD1
clone_size: -

cdr3_nt: TGTGCCAGTAGTTCTGGGTTAGATACGCAGTATTTT
cdr3_aa: CASSSGLDTQYF
j_call: TRBJ2-3
v_call: TRBV19
d_call: -
clone_size: -

cdr3_nt: TGTGCCAGCTCACCACCGGGTGAGGCGGGTGGCTACACCTTC
cdr3_aa: CASSPPGEAGGYTF
j_call: TRBJ1-2
v_call: TRBV18
d_call: -
clone_size: -

cdr3_nt: TGCGCCAGCAGTGGACGCAGGGCAGCCTACGAGCAGTACTTC
cdr3_aa: CASSGRRAAYEQYF
j_call: TRBJ2-7
v_call: TRBV10-1
d_call: -
clone_size: -

cdr3_nt: TGCGCCAGCAGCTTGGGAGGAGACAATCAGCCCCAGCATTTT
cdr3_aa: CASSLGGDNQPQHF
j_call: TRBJ1-5
v_call: TRBV5-1
d_call: -
clone_size: -

cdr3_nt: TGTGCCAGCAGTGGAACAGACCTTCACAACTTC
cdr3_aa: CASSGTDLHNF
j_call: TRBJ2-7
v_call: TRBV2
d_call: -
clone_size: -

cdr3_nt: TGTGCCAGCAGCTTAGGTGGCGCTGGGGCCAACGTCCTGACTTTC
cdr3_aa: CASSLGGAGANVLTF
j_call: TRBJ2-6
v_call: TRBV11-2
d_call: -
clone_size: -

cdr3_nt: TGTGCCAGCAGCTTAATAGGGGGACGGGGGATCACTGAAGCTTTCTTT
cdr3_aa: CASSLIGGRGITEAFF
j_call: TRBJ1-1
v_call: TRBV7-3
d_call: -
clone_size: -

cdr3_nt: TGCGCCAGCAGCTTGGGCACAGGGGGTCGGACTGAAGCTTTCTTT
cdr3_aa: CASSLGTGGRTEAFF
j_call: TRBJ1-1
v_call: TRBV5-1
d_call: TRBD1
clone_size: -

cdr3_nt: TGTGCCAGCAGCCAACAGGGGAACACTGAAGCTTTCTTT
cdr3_aa: CASSQQGNTEAFF
j_call: TRBJ1-1
v_call: TRBV14
d_call: -
clone_size: few

cdr3_nt: TGTGCCAGCTCCCAAGGCGGTACGGACACTGAAGCTTTCTTT
cdr3_aa: CASSQGGTDTEAFF
j_call: TRBJ1-1
v_call: TRBV18
d_call: -
clone_size: few

cdr3_nt: TGCGCCAGCAGCTTGGATTGGAACACCGGGGAGCTGTTTTTT
cdr3_aa: CASSLDWNTGELFF
j_call: TRBJ2-2
v_call: TRBV5-1
d_call: -
clone_size: -

cdr3_nt: TGTGCCAGCAGTGCAAGACAGAATTCACCCCTCCACTTT
cdr3_aa: CASSARQNSPLHF
j_call: TRBJ1-6
v_call: TRBV6-1
d_call: -
clone_size: -

cdr3_nt: TGTGCCAGTAGTCCTCGACAGTTTATTTATAATTCACCCCTCCACTTT
cdr3_aa: CASSPRQFIYNSPLHF
j_call: TRBJ1-6
v_call: TRBV19
d_call: -
clone_size: -

cdr3_nt: TGTGCCAGCAGTTTAGAGGGCCGCTATGGCTACACCTTC
cdr3_aa: CASSLEGRYGYTF
j_call: TRBJ1-2
v_call: TRBV27
d_call: -
clone_size: -

cdr3_nt: TGTGCTAGCAGCTTAGGGAGAGGTGGCGGTGAGCAGTTCTTC
cdr3_aa: CASSLGRGGGEQFF
j_call: TRBJ2-1
v_call: TRBV7-7
d_call: -
clone_size: -

cdr3_nt: TGTGCCAGCAGCATTTGGACACTTGAATTGGATTATGGCTACACCTTC
cdr3_aa: CASSIWTLELDYGYTF
j_call: TRBJ1-2
v_call: TRBV5-6
d_call: -
clone_size: -

cdr3_nt: TGCAGCGTTGAAGATGCGGGGTTTGGGTCCACTGAAGCTTTCTTT
cdr3_aa: CSVEDAGFGSTEAFF
j_call: TRBJ1-1
v_call: TRBV29-1
d_call: -
clone_size: -

cdr3_nt: TGTGCCTGGAGTGTAGGTAGGGCCGGCAATCAGCCCCAGCATTTT
cdr3_aa: CAWSVGRAGNQPQHF
j_call: TRBJ1-5
v_call: TRBV30
d_call: -
clone_size: -

cdr3_nt: TGTGCCAGTAGAAAGGGACGGGGGACCTCAACTAATGAAAAACTGTTTTTT
cdr3_aa: CASRKGRGTSTNEKLFF
j_call: TRBJ1-4
v_call: TRBV19
d_call: -
clone_size: few

cdr3_nt: TGTGCCACCTGGTCAGGGTTGGCGGTTGGTAATCAGCCCCAGCATTTT
cdr3_aa: CATWSGLAVGNQPQHF
j_call: TRBJ1-5
v_call: TRBV19
d_call: -
clone_size: -

cdr3_nt: TGTGCCAGCAGCCCTAGCAGGGGCGCTACGGGAAACACCATATATTTT
cdr3_aa: CASSPSRGATGNTIYF
j_call: TRBJ1-3
v_call: TRBV9
d_call: -
clone_size: -

cdr3_nt: TGTGCCAGCAGCTCCCGGGGGGAGCTGTTTTTT
cdr3_aa: CASSSRGELFF
j_call: TRBJ2-2
v_call: TRBV13
d_call: -
clone_size: -

cdr3_nt: TGCGCCAGCAGCCCCCGCGGGGGGCGCGTCGGCGGGGAGCTGTTTTTT
cdr3_aa: CASSPRGGRVGGELFF
j_call: TRBJ2-2
v_call: TRBV4-3
d_call: TRBD2
clone_size: few

cdr3_nt: TGTGCCAGCTTGCGGGGGAAGACAGATACGCAGTATTTT
cdr3_aa: CASLRGKTDTQYF
j_call: TRBJ2-3
v_call: TRBV6-1
d_call: TRBD2
clone_size: -

cdr3_nt: TGTGCCAGCAGTTTGCGGGGGGAAACTGGGGCCAACGTCCTGACTTTC
cdr3_aa: CASSLRGETGANVLTF
j_call: TRBJ2-6
v_call: TRBV28
d_call: TRBD2
clone_size: -

cdr3_nt: TGTGCCAGCAGCTCTAGGCCTTTTAATGAAAAACTGTTTTTT
cdr3_aa: CASSSRPFNEKLFF
j_call: TRBJ1-4
v_call: TRBV7-8
d_call: -
clone_size: once

cdr3_nt: TGTGCCAGCAGTGAAGAGTGGAATGAAAAACTGTTTTTT
cdr3_aa: CASSEEWNEKLFF
j_call: TRBJ1-4
v_call: TRBV6-1
d_call: -
clone_size: once

cdr3_nt: TGTGCCAGCGACGTTGTGGGGGGGGGCACAGATACGCAGTATTTT
cdr3_aa: CASDVVGGGTDTQYF
j_call: TRBJ2-3
v_call: TRBV2
d_call: TRBD2
clone_size: -